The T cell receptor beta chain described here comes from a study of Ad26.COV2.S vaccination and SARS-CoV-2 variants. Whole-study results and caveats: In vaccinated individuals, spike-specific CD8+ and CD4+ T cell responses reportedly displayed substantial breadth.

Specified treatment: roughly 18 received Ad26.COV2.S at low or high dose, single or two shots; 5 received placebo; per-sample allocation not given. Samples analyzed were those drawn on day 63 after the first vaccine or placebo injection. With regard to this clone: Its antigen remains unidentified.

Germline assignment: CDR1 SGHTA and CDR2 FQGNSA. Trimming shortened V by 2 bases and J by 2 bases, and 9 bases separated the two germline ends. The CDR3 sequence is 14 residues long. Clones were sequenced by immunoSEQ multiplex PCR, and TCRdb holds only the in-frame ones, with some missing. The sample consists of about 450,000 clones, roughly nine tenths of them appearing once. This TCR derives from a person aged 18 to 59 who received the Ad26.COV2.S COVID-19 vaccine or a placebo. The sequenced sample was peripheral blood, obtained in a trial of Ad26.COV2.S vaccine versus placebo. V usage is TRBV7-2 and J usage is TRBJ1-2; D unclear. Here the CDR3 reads CASSLFRRNYGYTF. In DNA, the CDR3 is TGTGCCAGCAGCTTATTTCGGCGAAACTATGGCTACACCTTC. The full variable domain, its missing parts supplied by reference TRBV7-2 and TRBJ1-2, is GAGVSQSPSNKVTEKGKDVELRCDPISGHTALYWYRQSLGQGLEFLIYFQGNSAPDKSGLPSDRFSAERTGGSVSTLTIQRTQQEDSAVYLCASSLFRRNYGYTFGSGTRLTVV.